This TCR beta chain was recovered during a study of early T cells in non-severe SARS-CoV-2 infection. Whole-study context: Unsorted whole-blood RNA was sequenced in bulk, leaving chains unpaired.

Unique molecular identifier tags were affixed to discrete cDNA molecules. TCRdb analysed the 5' RACE reads with MiXCR anew, one entry per CDR3 protein. The repertoire holds tens of thousands of distinct CDR3 sequences, with 5% to 6.5% as singletons. Points from the study as a whole: Using VDJdb, the matching emphasized anti-spike CD8 responses while missing private and CD4 specificities.

Trimming removed 4 bases from V and 6 bases from J, with 15 bases in between. This CDR3 is 14 amino acids long. Germline V CDR1 and CDR2: LNHNV, YYDKDF (reference sequence). This clonotype was seen ten or more times. Its specificity is not known. Sequences were derived from whole blood, sampled at baseline. The chain joins TRBV15 to TRBJ1-1, with a tentative D call TRBD1 (5 bases). The receptor was isolated from an adult who was a healthcare worker with PCR-confirmed SARS-CoV-2 infection or an uninfected control (not recorded which). The CDR3 nucleotides are TGTGCCACCAGCACTTCCGGGACGAAGGCTGAAGCTTTCTTT. Protein: CATSTSGTKAEAFF.